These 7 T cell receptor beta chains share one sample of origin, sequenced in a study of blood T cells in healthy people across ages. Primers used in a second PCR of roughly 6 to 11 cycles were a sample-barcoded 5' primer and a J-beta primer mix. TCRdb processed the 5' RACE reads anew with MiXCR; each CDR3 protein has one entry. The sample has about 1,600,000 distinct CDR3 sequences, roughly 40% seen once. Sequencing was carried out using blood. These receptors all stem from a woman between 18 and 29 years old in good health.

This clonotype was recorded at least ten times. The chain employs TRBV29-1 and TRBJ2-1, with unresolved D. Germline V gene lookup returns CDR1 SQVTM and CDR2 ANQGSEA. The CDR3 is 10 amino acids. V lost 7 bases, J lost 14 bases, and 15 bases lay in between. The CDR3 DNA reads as TGCAGCGGCGCGCACGACATCGAGTTCTTC. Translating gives CSGAHDIEFF.

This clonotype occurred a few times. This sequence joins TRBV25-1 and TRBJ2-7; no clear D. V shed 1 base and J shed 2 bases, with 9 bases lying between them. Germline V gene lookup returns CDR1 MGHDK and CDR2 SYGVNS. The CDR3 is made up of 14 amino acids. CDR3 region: CASSESGSTYEQYF. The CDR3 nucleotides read TGTGCCAGCAGTGAATCCGGAAGTACCTACGAGCAGTACTTC.

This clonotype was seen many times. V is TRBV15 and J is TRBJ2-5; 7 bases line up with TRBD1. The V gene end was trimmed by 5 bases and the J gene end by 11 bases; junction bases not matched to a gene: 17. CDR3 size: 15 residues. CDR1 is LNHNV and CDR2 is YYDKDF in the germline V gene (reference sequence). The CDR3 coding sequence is TGTGCCACCAGCCCTCGACAGGGTCCGTACAATGAGCAGTACTTC. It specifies CATSPRQGPYNEQYF.

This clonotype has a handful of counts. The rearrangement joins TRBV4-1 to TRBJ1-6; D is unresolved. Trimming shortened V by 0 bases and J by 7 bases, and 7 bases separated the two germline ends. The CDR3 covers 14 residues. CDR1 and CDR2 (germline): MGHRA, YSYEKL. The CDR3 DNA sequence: TGCGCCAGCAGCCAAGATCTCCTGAATTCACCCCTCCACTTT. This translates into CASSQDLLNSPLHF.

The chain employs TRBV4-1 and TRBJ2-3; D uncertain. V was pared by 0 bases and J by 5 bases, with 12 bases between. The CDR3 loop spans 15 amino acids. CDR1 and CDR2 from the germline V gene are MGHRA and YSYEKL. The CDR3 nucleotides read TGCGCCAGCAGCCAAGAGGGGTTCCTAGGAGATACGCAGTATTTT. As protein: CASSQEGFLGDTQYF.

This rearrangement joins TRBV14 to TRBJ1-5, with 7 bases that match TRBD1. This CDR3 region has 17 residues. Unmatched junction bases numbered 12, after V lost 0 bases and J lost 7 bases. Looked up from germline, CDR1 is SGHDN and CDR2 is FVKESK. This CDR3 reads CASSQDASQGGGQPQHF. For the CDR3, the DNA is TGTGCCAGCAGCCAAGACGCATCCCAGGGGGGCGGCCAGCCCCAGCATTTT.

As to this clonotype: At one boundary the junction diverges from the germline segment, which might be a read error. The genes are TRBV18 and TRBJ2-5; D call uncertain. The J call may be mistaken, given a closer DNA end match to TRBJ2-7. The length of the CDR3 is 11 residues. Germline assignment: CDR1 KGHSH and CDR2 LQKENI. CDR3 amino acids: CASPPVGEQYF. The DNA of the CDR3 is TGTGCCAGCCCACCAGTCGGCGAGCAGTACTTC.